This T cell receptor beta chain was documented in a study of CD8 T cells in ankylosing spondylitis. Each CDR3 protein gets one entry after TCRdb re-called the 5' RACE reads with MiXCR. The top ten hold around 6.3% of the sample, which has roughly 200,000 distinct CDR3 sequences, 20% to 30% seen once. There are many counts of this clonotype. Its target is unknown. Points from the study as a whole: With a CD8+ phenotype, disease-linked clones were relatively rare in peripheral blood. Blood from ankylosing spondylitis patients appeared to carry a characteristic roughly 8-variant TCR beta motif. In the blood and synovial fluid of reactive arthritis, some motif variants had been previously reported.

The CDR3 runs to 14 residues. Germline V gene sequence: CDR1 LGHNA, CDR2 YNFKEQ. The V end was cut by 1 base, the J end by 3 bases, with 9 bases between. The gene calls are TRBV4-2 and TRBJ2-5, with D perhaps matching TRBD2 (5 bases). The origin of this receptor is a male donor with ankylosing spondylitis or in good health (not recorded which). The specimen was blood, either unsorted or a sorted T cell fraction (not recorded which). Written as DNA, the CDR3 is TGTGCCAGCAGCCAAGGCGGAGCGGAAGAGACCCAGTACTTC. Protein product: CASSQGGAEETQYF.